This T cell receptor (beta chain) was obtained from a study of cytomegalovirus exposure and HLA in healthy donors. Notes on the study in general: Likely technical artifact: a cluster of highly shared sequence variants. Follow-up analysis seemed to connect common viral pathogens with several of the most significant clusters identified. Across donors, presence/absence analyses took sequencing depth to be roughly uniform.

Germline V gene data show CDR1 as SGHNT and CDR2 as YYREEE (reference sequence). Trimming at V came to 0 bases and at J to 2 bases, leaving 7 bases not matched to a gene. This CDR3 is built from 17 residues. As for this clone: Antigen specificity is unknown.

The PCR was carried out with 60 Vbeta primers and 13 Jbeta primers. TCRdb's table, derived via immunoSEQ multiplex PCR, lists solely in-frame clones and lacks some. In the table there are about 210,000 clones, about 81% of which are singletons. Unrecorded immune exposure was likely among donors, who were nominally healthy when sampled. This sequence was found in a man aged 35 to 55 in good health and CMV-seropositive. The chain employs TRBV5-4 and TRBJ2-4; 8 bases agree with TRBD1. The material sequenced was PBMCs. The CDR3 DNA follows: TGTGCCAGCAGCTTGGGGGGGCAGGGGGCGCCCAAAAACATTCAGTACTTC. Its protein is CASSLGGQGAPKNIQYF. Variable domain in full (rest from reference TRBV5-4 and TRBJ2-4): ETGVTQSPTHLIKTRGQQVTLRCSSQSGHNTVSWYQQALGQGPQFIFQYYREEENGRGNFPPRFSGLQFPNYSSELNVNALELDDSALYLCASSLGGQGAPKNIQYFGAGTRLSVL.